Following are 19 T cell receptor beta chains from one sample sequenced in a study of post-analysis software for immune sequencing data. Study-wide findings and caveats: Roughly five TRBV segments appeared more often in patients than in controls, and TRBV5-6, TRBV5-1 and TRBV20-1 were among these.

TCR beta cDNA libraries included unique molecular identifiers. In TCRdb, the PCR reads were re-called with MiXCR into one record per CDR3 protein. The sample lists 550,000 to 700,000 distinct CDR3 sequences; around 47% were seen once. No antigen is known for these receptors. The sequenced sample consisted of blood. These receptors were collected from a girl aged 5 to 17 with multiple sclerosis.

The chain uses TRBV6-1 and TRBJ2-7, with 10 bases identical to TRBD2. Per the germline V gene, CDR1 is MNHNS and CDR2 is SASEGT. V dropped 1 base and J dropped 2; count of bases not matched to a gene: 2. This CDR3 region has 15 residues. This CDR3 is CASSEEAGGPYEQYF. The CDR3 nucleotides read TGTGCCAGCAGTGAAGAAGCGGGAGGGCCCTACGAGCAGTACTTC.

Only a few counts were recorded for this clonotype. This chain joins TRBV30 and TRBJ2-7; D may be TRBD2 (7 bases). CDR1 and CDR2 (germline): GTSNPN, SVGIG (reference sequence). The V end lost 4 bases, the J end lost 6 bases, and 16 bases lay between the germline ends. This CDR3 has 13 amino acids. The CDR3 coding sequence is TGTGCCTGGACCTTGGGCGGGGGCTCCGAGCAGTACTTC. As protein: CAWTLGGGSEQYF.

The J gene is TRBJ1-2, the V gene TRBV6-6; maybe TRBD1 (5 bases). Deletions cut 0 bases from V and 8 bases from J, with 16 bases between. In germline, CDR1 is MNHNY, CDR2 SVGAGI (reference sequence). The CDR3 length is 15 residues. CDR3 loop: CASSYSGQGPLGYTF. The CDR3 DNA sequence: TGTGCCAGCAGTTACTCTGGACAAGGGCCACTAGGCTACACCTTC.

This clonotype was detected a few times. This chain uses TRBV20-1 with TRBJ1-2, with unresolved D. V lost 7 bases to trimming and J lost 2 bases, with 23 bases between them. This CDR3 has 16 amino acids. The germline gives CDR1 DFQATT, CDR2 SNEGSKA (reference sequence). The CDR3 region is CSVVTPLSNPNYGYTF. Here the CDR3 DNA reads TGCAGTGTCGTTACGCCCCTTTCCAATCCCAACTATGGCTACACCTTC.

The chain carries TRBV12-3 or TRBV12-4 and TRBJ1-1, with TRBD1 matching over 10 bases. This CDR3 has 14 residues. V lost 5 bases to trimming and J lost 5 bases; unmatched junction nucleotides: 5. CDR3 sequence (DNA): TGTGCCAGCAGTCGGGACAGGGGAGGGACTGAAGCTTTCTTT. Translated, it gives CASSRDRGGTEAFF.

A few counts support this clonotype. The chain uses TRBV7-8 and TRBJ2-7, with TRBD2 matching 7 bases. J was trimmed by 5 bases and V by 5 bases; bases with no gene match: 12. This CDR3 is 15 amino acids long. Germline CDR1 and CDR2: SGHVS and FQNEAQ. The CDR3, as DNA: TGTGCCAGCAGCCTCGACTGGGGGGGGAGCGACGAGCAGTACTTC. Translating it yields CASSLDWGGSDEQYF.

V gene TRBV5-1 combines with J gene TRBJ2-5; 7 nucleotides align to TRBD2. The germline gives CDR1 SGHRS, CDR2 YFSETQ. The trim removed 3 bases at V and 3 bases at J, leaving 14 bases unmatched. This CDR3 spans 17 amino acids. CDR3 protein: CASSSLRDVRGEETQYF. The CDR3 coding sequence is TGCGCCAGCAGCTCGCTCCGGGACGTTCGGGGGGAAGAGACCCAGTACTTC.

V usage is TRBV10-3 and J usage is TRBJ2-2; D unresolved. The CDR3 runs to 14 residues. Germline CDR1 is ENHRY and CDR2 is SYGVKD. Trimming left V 8 bases short and J 0 bases short, with 10 bases between. The CDR3 protein is CAIAEKANTGELFF. The CDR3, as DNA: TGTGCCATCGCTGAGAAAGCGAACACCGGGGAGCTGTTTTTT.

CDR3 residues: CASSFAGADSGNTIYF. The CDR3 DNA follows: TGTGCCAGCAGCTTCGCGGGGGCCGACTCTGGAAACACCATATATTTT. This rearrangement joins TRBV7-9 to TRBJ1-3, with D perhaps matching TRBD1 (6 bases). V shed 3 bases and J shed 0 bases, with 12 bases lying between them. Germline CDR1 reads SEHNR; CDR2 reads FQNEAQ (reference sequence). This CDR3 has 16 amino acids.

This chain uses TRBV5-1 with TRBJ2-4; D is uncertain. The CDR3 contains 16 residues. V lost 6 bases and J lost 0, with 16 bases in between. Germline CDR1 and CDR2: SGHRS and YFSETQ. CDR3 sequence: CASTNRVPLAKNIQYF. CDR3 coding DNA: TGCGCCAGCACCAACCGGGTTCCACTAGCCAAAAACATTCAGTACTTC.

This chain connects TRBV29-1 to TRBJ1-4; D is perhaps TRBD1 (6 bases). Germline CDR1 SQVTM, CDR2 ANQGSEA. V was cut by 5 bases and J by 4 bases, with 8 bases left in between. This CDR3 has 12 residues. This CDR3 is CSVRGGNEKLFF. CDR3 coding DNA: TGCAGCGTTAGGGGGGGTAATGAAAAACTGTTTTTT.

The rearrangement links TRBV6-1 to TRBJ2-5; D may be TRBD1 (7 bases). CDR1 and CDR2 (germline): MNHNS, SASEGT. The CDR3 sequence is 16 residues long. V was shortened by 5 bases and J by 2 bases, with 18 bases between the two germline ends. Here the CDR3 DNA reads TGTGCCAGCAGTCGAGGGGTCAGGGGGGTTCAAGAGACCCAGTACTTC. Amino acid sequence: CASSRGVRGVQETQYF.

The chain uses TRBV12-3 or TRBV12-4 and TRBJ2-7, with D perhaps TRBD2 (6 bases). Trimming pared 6 bases from V and 12 bases from J, leaving 18 bases between. The CDR3 length is 12 residues. CDR3 DNA sequence: TGTGCCAGCAGCCCGCTGCTAGCGTATGGGTACTTC. Amino acids: CASSPLLAYGYF.

The chain uses TRBV5-1 and TRBJ1-1; 8 bases map to TRBD1. CDR1 and CDR2 from the germline V gene are SGHRS and YFSETQ. Germline trimming cut 4 bases from V and 1 base from J; bases unmatched to any gene: 12. This CDR3 comprises 17 residues. This chain's CDR3 is CASSKDQGDRTNTEAFF. DNA for the CDR3: TGCGCCAGCAGCAAGGACCAAGGGGACAGGACGAACACTGAAGCTTTCTTT. The full variable domain, its missing parts supplied by reference TRBV5-1 and TRBJ1-1, is KAGVTQTPRYLIKTRGQQVTLSCSPISGHRSVSWYQQTPGQGLQFLFEYFSETQRNKGNFPGRFSGRQFSNSRSEMNVSTLELGDSALYLCASSKDQGDRTNTEAFFGQGTRLTVV.

The rearrangement joins TRBV25-1 to TRBJ2-7; D is undetermined. V was trimmed by 4 bases and J by 1 base, leaving 14 bases between them. Germline loops: CDR1 MGHDK, CDR2 SYGVNS. The CDR3 spans 15 residues. The CDR3 nucleotides are TGTGCCAGCAGTGTAATCTCCGACCCTTCCTACGAGCAGTACTTC. It encodes CASSVISDPSYEQYF.

This clonotype was observed at least ten times. In nucleotides, the CDR3 is TGTGCCAGCAGCGTAGGATCCGCCTACGAGCAGTACTTC. Amino acids: CASSVGSAYEQYF. The chain has TRBV9 and TRBJ2-7, with D hard to call. The germline gives CDR1 SGDLS, CDR2 YYNGEE. The length of the CDR3 is 13 residues. V was clipped by 0 bases and J by 2 bases, with 6 bases between them.

This sequence joins TRBV29-1 and TRBJ2-7; TRBD2 agrees at 7 bases. V trimming: 8 bases; J trimming: 4 bases; junction bases outside the gene matches: 11. Germline values: CDR1 SQVTM, CDR2 ANQGSEA. The CDR3 is 13 residues long. The CDR3 DNA sequence: TGCAGCATTTTGGGGACTACCAATTACGAGCAGTACTTC. Amino acids: CSILGTTNYEQYF.

The gene calls are TRBV7-2 and TRBJ2-5; D is possibly TRBD2 (5 bases). The last part of the DNA fits TRBJ2-7 better; the J call may be wrong. Germline lookup yields CDR1 SGHTA and CDR2 FQGNSA. The CDR3 is made up of 13 amino acids. CDR3 DNA: TGTGCCAGCAGCTTACCGGAGGCCTACGAGCAGTACTTC. Encoded protein: CASSLPEAYEQYF.

As for this clonotype: One junction end does not reproduce the germline sequence, and a read error may be involved. The J gene is TRBJ2-5, the V gene TRBV5-1; D is perhaps TRBD2 (5 bases). The CDR3 totals 17 residues. CDR1 and CDR2 (germline): SGHRS, YFSETQ. The CDR3 nucleotides are TGCGCCAGTAGCTTCCAGGCTCTAACGGGGTACCAAGAGACCCAGTACTTC. Translation gives CASSFQALTGYQETQYF.